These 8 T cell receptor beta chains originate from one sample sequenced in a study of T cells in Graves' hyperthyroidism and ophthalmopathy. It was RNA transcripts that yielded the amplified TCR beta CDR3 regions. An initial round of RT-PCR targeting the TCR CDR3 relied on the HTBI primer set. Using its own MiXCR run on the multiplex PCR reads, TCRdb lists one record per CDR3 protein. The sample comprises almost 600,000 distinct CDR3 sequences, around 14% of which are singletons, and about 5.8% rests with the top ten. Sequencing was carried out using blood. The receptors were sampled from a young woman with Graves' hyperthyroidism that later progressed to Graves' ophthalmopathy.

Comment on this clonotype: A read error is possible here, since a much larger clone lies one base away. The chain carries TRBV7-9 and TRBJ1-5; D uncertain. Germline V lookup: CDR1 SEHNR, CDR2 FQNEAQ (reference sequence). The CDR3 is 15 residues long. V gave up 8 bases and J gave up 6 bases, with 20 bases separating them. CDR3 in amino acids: CASGSPEGGVQPQHF. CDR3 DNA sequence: TGTGCCAGCGGCTCTCCTGAGGGAGGCGTTCAGCCCCAGCATTTT.

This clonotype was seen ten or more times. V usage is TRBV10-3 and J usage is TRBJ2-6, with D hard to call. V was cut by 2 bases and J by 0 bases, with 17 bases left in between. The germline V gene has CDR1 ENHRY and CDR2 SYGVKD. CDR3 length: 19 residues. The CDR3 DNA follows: TGTGCCATCAGTGAGCTAACGGGCGGACCGTCCTCTGGGGCCAACGTCCTGACTTTC. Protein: CAISELTGGPSSGANVLTF.

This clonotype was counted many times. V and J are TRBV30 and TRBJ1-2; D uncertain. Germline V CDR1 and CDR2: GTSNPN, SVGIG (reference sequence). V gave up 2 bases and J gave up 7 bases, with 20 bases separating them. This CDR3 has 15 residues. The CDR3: CAWSRSPPGSVGYTF. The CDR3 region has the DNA TGTGCCTGGAGTCGTTCTCCTCCTGGATCGGTTGGCTACACCTTC.

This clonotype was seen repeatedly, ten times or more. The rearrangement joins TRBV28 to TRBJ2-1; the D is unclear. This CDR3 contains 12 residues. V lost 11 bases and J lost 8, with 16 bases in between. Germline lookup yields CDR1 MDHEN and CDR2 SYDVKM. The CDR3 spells CASIRVPDEQFF. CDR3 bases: TGTGCCTCCATTAGGGTTCCCGATGAGCAGTTCTTC. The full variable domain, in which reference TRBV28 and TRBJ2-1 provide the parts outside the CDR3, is DVKVTQSSRYLVKRTGEKVFLECVQDMDHENMFWYRQDPGLGLRLIYFSYDVKMKEKGDIPEGYSVSREKKERFSLILESASTNQTSMYLCASIRVPDEQFFGPGTRLTVL.

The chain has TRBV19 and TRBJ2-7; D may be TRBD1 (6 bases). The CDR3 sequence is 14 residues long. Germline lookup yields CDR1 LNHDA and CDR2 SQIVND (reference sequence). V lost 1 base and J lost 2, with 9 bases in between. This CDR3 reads CASSIGDRTYEQYF. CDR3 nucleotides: TGTGCCAGTAGTATAGGCGACAGGACCTACGAGCAGTACTTC.

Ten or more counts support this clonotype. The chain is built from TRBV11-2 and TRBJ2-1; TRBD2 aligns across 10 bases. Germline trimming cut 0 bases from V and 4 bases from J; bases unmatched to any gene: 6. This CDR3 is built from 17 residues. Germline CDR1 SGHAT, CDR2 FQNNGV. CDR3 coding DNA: TGTGCCAGCAGCTTAGATCCGGCTAGCGGGAGATACAATGAGCAGTTCTTC. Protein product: CASSLDPASGRYNEQFF.

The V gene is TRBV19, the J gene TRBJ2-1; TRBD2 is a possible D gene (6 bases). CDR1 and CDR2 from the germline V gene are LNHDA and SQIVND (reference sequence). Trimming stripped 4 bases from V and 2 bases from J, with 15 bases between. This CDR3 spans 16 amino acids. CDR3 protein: CASSTSGPDPYNEQFF. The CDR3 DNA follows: TGTGCCAGTAGTACCAGCGGGCCGGACCCCTACAATGAGCAGTTCTTC.

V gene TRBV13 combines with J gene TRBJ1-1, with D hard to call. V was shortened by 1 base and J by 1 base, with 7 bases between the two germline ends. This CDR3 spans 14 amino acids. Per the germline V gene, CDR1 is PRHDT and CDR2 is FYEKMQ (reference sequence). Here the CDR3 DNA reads TGTGCCAGCAGCTTAGAAAAGGGGAACACTGAAGCTTTCTTT. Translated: CASSLEKGNTEAFF.